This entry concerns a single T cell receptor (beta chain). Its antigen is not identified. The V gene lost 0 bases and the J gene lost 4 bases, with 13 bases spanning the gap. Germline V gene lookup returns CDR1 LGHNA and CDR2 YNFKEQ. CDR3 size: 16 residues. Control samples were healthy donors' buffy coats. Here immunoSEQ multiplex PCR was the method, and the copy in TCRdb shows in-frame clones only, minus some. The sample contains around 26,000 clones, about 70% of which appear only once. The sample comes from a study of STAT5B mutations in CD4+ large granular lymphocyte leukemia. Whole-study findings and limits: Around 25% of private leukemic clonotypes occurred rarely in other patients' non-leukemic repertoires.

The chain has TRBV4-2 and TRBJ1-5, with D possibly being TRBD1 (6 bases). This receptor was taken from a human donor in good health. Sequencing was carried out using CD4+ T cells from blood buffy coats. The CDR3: CASSQDFGGPNQPQHF. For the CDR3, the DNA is TGTGCCAGCAGCCAAGATTTTGGGGGCCCGAATCAGCCCCAGCATTTT.